This T cell receptor beta chain came from a study of early T cells in non-severe SARS-CoV-2 infection. About the research overall: Bulk RNA isolated from unsorted whole blood underwent sequencing; chains were not paired.

Individual cDNA molecules were tagged with unique molecular identifiers. TCRdb processed the 5' RACE reads anew with MiXCR; each CDR3 protein has one entry. The table has 60,000 to 75,000 distinct CDR3 sequences, over 10% seen once. A few counts support this clonotype. Antigen unknown. Whole-study findings and limits: Anti-spike CD8 responses were favored in VDJdb matching, and private and CD4 specificities were missed.

The V end lost 0 bases, the J end lost 1 base, and 12 bases lay between the germline ends. The germline V gene encodes CDR1 SGHTA and CDR2 FQGNSA. The CDR3 spans 16 residues. The source was whole blood, collected at baseline. The V gene is TRBV7-2, the J gene TRBJ2-5; D is tentatively TRBD1 or TRBD2 (5 bases each). The sequence came from an adult who was a healthcare worker with PCR-confirmed SARS-CoV-2 infection or an uninfected control (not recorded which). CDR3 in amino acids: CASSLAGQGAQETQYF. The CDR3 nucleotides are TGTGCCAGCAGCTTAGCCGGGCAGGGAGCCCAAGAGACCCAGTACTTC.